This TCR beta chain was recorded in a study of monozygotic twins with inflammatory bowel disease. The CDR3 is 17 residues long. From germline, CDR1 is SGHNT and CDR2 YYREEE (reference sequence). TCRdb re-called the 5' RACE reads, yielding one record per CDR3 amino acid sequence without DNA. This sample's clone table lists 90,000 to 110,000 distinct CDR3 sequences. The chain employs TRBV5-4 and TRBJ2-2; no DNA is available, so the TRBD2 call from TCRdb remains unchecked. The sequenced sample consisted of blood. The TCR comes from a human donor with ulcerative colitis or Crohn's disease, or a healthy co-twin of an affected twin (not recorded which). The chain's CDR3 is CASTPVWASGDTGELFF.